This T cell receptor (beta chain) was obtained from a study of CD8 T cells in Susac syndrome. CDR1 is DFQATT, CDR2 SNEGSKA, per germline (reference sequence). The CDR3 totals 12 residues. Trimming left V 1 base short and J 2 bases short, with 6 bases between. TCR beta was sequenced from blood CD8+ and CD4+ T cells. The multiple sclerosis control group comprised treatment-naive patients with stable or active relapsing-remitting disease. It was with random hexamers that about 0.45 to 1 ug RNA was reverse transcribed. The method of amplification for TCR beta CDR3 was immunoSEQ multiplex PCR, covering 54 Vbeta and 13 Jbeta. In TCRdb, the immunoSEQ multiplex PCR reads were re-called with MiXCR into one record per CDR3 protein. The sample includes around 200,000 distinct CDR3 sequences, about 95% of them seen just once.

The sequence was obtained from a human donor with multiple sclerosis. V usage is TRBV20-1 and J usage is TRBJ2-7; D tentatively reads TRBD1 or TRBD2 (5 bases each). The sample consisted of CD4+ T cells from PBMCs. The CDR3 sequence is CSARVGAYEQYF. The DNA of the CDR3 is TGCAGTGCTAGAGTGGGGGCCTACGAGCAGTACTTC.